The 24 T cell receptor beta chains in this list originate from one sample, sequenced in a study of cytomegalovirus exposure and HLA in healthy donors. Generated by immunoSEQ multiplex PCR, the TCRdb table keeps only in-frame clones and is missing some. The sample contains over 35,000 clones, approximately 92% of which appear only once. Sequencing was carried out using PBMCs. Receptors were obtained from a man younger than 30 in good health and CMV-seronegative.

The J gene is TRBJ2-5, the V gene TRBV4-1; D is unresolved. Germline CDR1 reads MGHRA; CDR2 reads YSYEKL. CDR3 size: 13 residues. Trimming left V 0 bases short and J 6 bases short, with 8 bases between. The CDR3 reads CASSQDPGQTQYF. The CDR3 bases are TGCGCCAGCAGCCAAGATCCGGGTCAGACCCAGTACTTC.

The chain couples TRBV6-5 to TRBJ1-5; D is possibly TRBD1 (6 bases). The CDR3 has 14 amino acids. Trimming removed 6 bases from V and 8 bases from J, with 17 bases in between. From germline, CDR1 is MNHEY and CDR2 SVGAGI. The CDR3 reads CASSTGHPLEPQHF. DNA of the CDR3: TGTGCCAGCAGCACGGGACATCCCTTAGAGCCCCAGCATTTT.

This clone was seen more than once but under ten times. The CDR3 reads CASSPLAGAVGEQFF. In DNA form, the CDR3 reads TGTGCCAGCAGCCCCTTAGCGGGAGCAGTGGGGGAGCAGTTCTTC. V gene TRBV11-2 combines with J gene TRBJ2-1; 9 bases align to TRBD2. V lost 5 bases, J lost 10 bases, and 12 bases stayed unmatched. In germline, CDR1 is SGHAT, CDR2 FQNNGV. The CDR3 totals 15 residues.

This clone was seen only once. V gene TRBV7-9 combines with J gene TRBJ2-5; weak D call: TRBD1 (5 bases). The CDR3 contains 14 residues. Germline V CDR1 and CDR2: SEHNR, FQNEAQ (reference sequence). Trimming cost V 1 base and J 3 bases, with 9 bases left between them. The CDR3 DNA sequence: TGTGCCAGCAGCTTAGTCGGCAGGGAAGAGACCCAGTACTTC. The encoded protein is CASSLVGREETQYF.

The chain employs TRBV6-5 and TRBJ2-3; 8 bases fit TRBD1. The CDR3 sequence is 14 residues long. The V and J ends lost 2 bases and 4 bases, in that order; junction bases with no gene match: 2. Germline V lookup: CDR1 MNHEY, CDR2 SVGAGI. The CDR3, as DNA: TGTGCCAGCAGTTACGGGGGACAGGCAGATACGCAGTATTTT. Residues: CASSYGGQADTQYF.

This chain links TRBV6-6 with TRBJ2-3; 9 bases agree with TRBD1. Per the germline V gene, CDR1 is MNHNY and CDR2 is SVGAGI (reference sequence). With V trimmed by 0 bases and J by 4 bases, 5 bases remained unmatched. The CDR3 is 16 amino acids. CDR3 amino acids: CASSYSRDRVSDTQYF. CDR3 DNA sequence: TGTGCCAGCAGTTACTCCCGGGACAGGGTATCAGATACGCAGTATTTT.

A single count supports this clone. The V call is TRBV5-5, the J call TRBJ2-7, with D unresolved. CDR1 is SGHKS, CDR2 YYEKEE, per germline (reference sequence). The CDR3 is 15 amino acids. The V end lost 4 bases, the J end lost 4 bases, and 18 bases lay between the germline ends. The DNA of the CDR3 is TGTGCCAGCAGCCCAATGCCGGGTCCCACGTACGAGCAGTACTTC. It specifies CASSPMPGPTYEQYF.

The V call is TRBV25-1, the J call TRBJ1-2; D is uncertain. There are 16 residues in the CDR3. From germline, CDR1 is MGHDK and CDR2 SYGVNS. The germline V and J ends were trimmed by 7 bases and 2 bases, with 20 bases remaining between them. The CDR3 loop reads CASIRIPPGENYGYTF. CDR3 bases: TGTGCCAGCATCCGCATTCCCCCGGGAGAAAACTATGGCTACACCTTC.

The rearrangement joins TRBV7-3 to TRBJ2-1; 11 positions match TRBD2. Germline loops: CDR1 SGHTA, CDR2 FQGTGA. The CDR3 runs to 18 residues. V shed 1 base, J shed 0 bases, and the junction held 5 bases outside the gene matches. CDR3 coding DNA: TGTGCCAGCAGCTTAAGAGCGACTAGCGGGGCCTCCTACAATGAGCAGTTCTTC. It is translated as CASSLRATSGASYNEQFF.

J is TRBJ1-6 and V is TRBV7-8; no definite D call. CDR1 SGHVS and CDR2 FQNEAQ come from the germline V gene. Trimming took 6 bases from V and 8 from J, leaving 14 bases between them. The CDR3 sequence is 14 residues long. The CDR3 region has the DNA TGTGCCAGCAGTTTGACGCCCGCGGATTCACCCCTCCACTTT. Its protein product is CASSLTPADSPLHF.

The chain is built from TRBV6-1 and TRBJ2-5; possible D gene TRBD1, 5 bases. Germline V gene lookup returns CDR1 MNHNS and CDR2 SASEGT. The ends were cut back, 6 bases at V and 4 bases at J, with 18 bases in the middle. This CDR3 comprises 15 residues. The CDR3 nucleotides read TGTGCCAGCAGCAACCTAGGGGCCAACCGAGAGACCCAGTACTTC. Protein product: CASSNLGANRETQYF.

The rearrangement joins TRBV6-5 to TRBJ1-1; D perhaps matches TRBD1 (5 bases). Germline lookup yields CDR1 MNHEY and CDR2 SVGAGI. V lost 3 bases to trimming and J lost 6 bases, with 17 bases between them. The CDR3 contains 15 residues. CDR3 sequence reads: CASSYSTPGISEAFF. The CDR3 nucleotides read TGTGCCAGCAGTTATTCGACCCCAGGGATCTCTGAAGCTTTCTTT.

The chain carries TRBV5-1 and TRBJ2-7; TRBD1 might be the D (5 bases). Germline-derived CDR1 and CDR2 are SGHRS and YFSETQ. The V end was cut by 2 bases, the J end by 5 bases, with 17 bases between. The CDR3 sequence is 15 residues long. The CDR3 DNA reads TGCGCCAGCAGCTTAGGAACAGGTCCCCTCCACGAGCAGTACTTC. Encoded protein: CASSLGTGPLHEQYF.

The gene calls are TRBV5-1 and TRBJ2-7; 7 nucleotides align to TRBD1. The germline V gene encodes CDR1 SGHRS and CDR2 YFSETQ. V shed 3 bases, J shed 6 bases, and the junction held 6 bases outside the gene matches. The CDR3 consists of 13 residues. This CDR3 is CASSSTGLPEQYF. The CDR3 DNA reads TGCGCCAGCAGCTCGACAGGGCTCCCCGAGCAGTACTTC.

This clone was observed a single time. The rearrangement links TRBV9 to TRBJ2-3, with TRBD2 matching 16 bases. Germline CDR1 SGDLS, CDR2 YYNGEE. The CDR3 sequence is 18 residues long. V shed 0 bases, J shed 8 bases, and the junction held 9 bases outside the gene matches. For the CDR3, the DNA is TGTGCCAGCAGCGTAGAGGGACTAGCGGGGGGGCGCCTATCTACGCAGTATTTT. Protein sequence: CASSVEGLAGGRLSTQYF.

For the CDR3, the DNA is TGTGCCAGCAGTTTAATCGCCGGGGGTGATTACGGCTACACCTTC. Translation gives CASSLIAGGDYGYTF. The V gene is TRBV27, the J gene TRBJ1-2; TRBD1 is a possible D gene (5 bases). This CDR3 region has 15 residues. V was trimmed by 2 bases and J by 8 bases, leaving 18 bases between them. The germline gives CDR1 MNHEY, CDR2 SMNVEV (reference sequence).

The gene calls are TRBV11-3 and TRBJ1-1; D is undetermined. V lost 3 bases and J lost 2, with 7 bases in between. CDR3 size: 13 residues. In germline, CDR1 is SGHNT, CDR2 YENEEA. CDR3 nucleotide sequence: TGTGCCAGCAGCTTGAGAGATAACACTGAAGCTTTCTTT. Residues: CASSLRDNTEAFF.

The chain uses TRBV7-8 and TRBJ2-7, with 7 bases that match TRBD1. The CDR3 runs to 14 residues. With V trimmed by 5 bases and J by 2 bases, 6 bases remained unmatched. Per the germline V gene, CDR1 is SGHVS and CDR2 is FQNEAQ. The CDR3 loop reads CASSPTGTAYEQYF. DNA of the CDR3: TGTGCCAGCAGCCCAACCGGGACAGCCTACGAGCAGTACTTC.

This clone is a singleton in its sample. The CDR3 sequence: CASRPGQGPSPPLHF. CDR3 sequence (DNA): TGTGCCAGCAGACCGGGACAGGGGCCTTCACCACCCCTCCACTTT. V usage is TRBV6-1 and J usage is TRBJ1-6; 10 bases line up with TRBD1. V dropped 6 bases and J dropped 11; count of bases not matched to a gene: 10. The CDR3 totals 15 residues. CDR1 and CDR2 from the germline V gene are MNHNS and SASEGT.

The chain uses TRBV6-6 and TRBJ1-2; D is perhaps TRBD1 (6 bases). The CDR3 sequence is 11 residues long. The germline V gene has CDR1 MNHNY and CDR2 SVGAGI (reference sequence). This CDR3 reads CQSGQGRGYTF. The CDR3 coding sequence is TGTCAATCTGGGCAGGGGAGAGGCTACACCTTC.

CDR3 sequence (DNA): TGTGCCAGCAGCTTTGAGCATGAAGCTTTCTTT. Protein: CASSFEHEAFF. The V call is TRBV5-6, the J call TRBJ1-1; no clear D gene. The V and J ends lost 2 bases and 7 bases respectively, with 6 bases between them. CDR1 is SGHDT, CDR2 YYEEEE, per germline. CDR3 length: 11 residues.

The chain uses TRBV7-2 and TRBJ1-2, with D tentatively TRBD1 (6 bases). V lost 3 bases and J 1 base, leaving 9 bases between the germline ends. Germline values: CDR1 SGHTA, CDR2 FQGNSA. This CDR3 region has 14 residues. The CDR3 coding sequence is TGTGCCAGCAGCTTCGGGACAATTAACTATGGCTACACCTTC. Translation gives CASSFGTINYGYTF.

This chain links TRBV18 with TRBJ2-5; 8 nucleotides match TRBD2. Germline CDR1 is KGHSH and CDR2 is LQKENI. The ends lost 0 bases at V and 2 bases at J; junction bases unmatched: 5. The CDR3 length is 16 residues. The CDR3 reads CASSPPGLGNQETQYF. As DNA, the CDR3 is TGTGCCAGCTCACCACCGGGACTAGGGAATCAAGAGACCCAGTACTTC.

The genes are TRBV6-4 and TRBJ1-6; 7 bases match TRBD1. This CDR3 contains 15 residues. The V and J ends lost 8 bases and 9 bases, in that order; junction bases with no gene match: 13. CDR1 is MRHNA, CDR2 SNTAGT, per germline. The CDR3 loop is CASCRGQTIGSPLHF. The CDR3 nucleotides read TGTGCCAGCTGCCGGGGACAGACAATTGGTTCACCCCTCCACTTT.